Below, 20 T cell receptor beta chains from the same sample are listed, as sequenced in a study of blood T cell repertoires in COVID-19. Sequencing used immunoSEQ multiplex PCR; TCRdb keeps in-frame clones, though not all of them. The sample yields tens of thousands of clones, 65% to 90% seen once. Source material: peripheral blood. These receptors came from a woman aged 55-69 years with acute or convalescent COVID-19.

In DNA form, the CDR3 reads TGTGCCAGCTCATACGGGTCTGGAAACACCATATATTTT. This gives the protein CASSYGSGNTIYF. The chain links TRBV18 to TRBJ1-3; D gene uncertain. Germline-derived CDR1 and CDR2 are KGHSH and LQKENI. V lost 5 bases to trimming and J lost 1 base, with 6 bases between them. The CDR3 has 13 residues.

In nucleotides, the CDR3 is TGTGCCAGCAGCCAAGATTACGGCGGTTTTGAGGACACAGATACGCAGTATTTT. As protein: CASSQDYGGFEDTDTQYF. The chain links TRBV3-1 (or the pseudogene TRBV3-2) to TRBJ2-3; no clear D gene. Between the trimmed V and J ends, which lost 0 bases and 2 bases, there was a span of 18 bases. Germline V gives CDR1 LGHDT, CDR2 YNNKEL (reference sequence). This CDR3 region has 18 residues.

This rearrangement joins TRBV7-2 to TRBJ1-1; TRBD1 matches 7 bases. CDR3 length equals 14 residues. Germline trimming cut 5 bases from V and 3 bases from J; bases unmatched to any gene: 6. CDR1 and CDR2 (germline): SGHTA, FQGNSA. The chain's CDR3 is CASSTPGQYTEAFF. CDR3 in DNA: TGTGCCAGCAGCACCCCGGGACAGTACACTGAAGCTTTCTTT.

This clone was recorded a few times. CDR3 loop: CASSDLKGFNTEAFF. In DNA form, the CDR3 reads TGTGCCAGCAGCGACCTAAAGGGGTTCAACACTGAAGCTTTCTTT. The chain employs TRBV11-2 and TRBJ1-1; TRBD1 is a possible D gene (5 bases). Germline V gene data show CDR1 as SGHAT and CDR2 as FQNNGV. Trimming removed 5 bases at V and 2 bases at J, with 15 bases between. The length of the CDR3 is 15 residues.

This clone was seen only a few times. The rearrangement uses TRBV15 and TRBJ1-2; D perhaps matches TRBD1 (6 bases). V was trimmed by 5 bases and J by 4 bases, leaving 20 bases between them. The CDR3 is 16 residues long. Germline-derived CDR1 and CDR2 are LNHNV and YYDKDF (reference sequence). The CDR3 DNA is TGTGCCACCAGCTCAAATCAACAGGGTCGGGGCTATGGCTACACCTTC. It is translated as CATSSNQQGRGYGYTF.

V and J are TRBV7-9 and TRBJ2-3; D is possibly TRBD1 (6 bases). Trimming pared 4 bases from V and 10 bases from J, leaving 21 bases between. Looked up from germline, CDR1 is SEHNR and CDR2 is FQNEAQ (reference sequence). The CDR3 is made up of 15 amino acids. CDR3 amino acids: CASSSRRQVLRPQYF. The CDR3 DNA sequence: TGTGCCAGCAGCTCGCGCCGACAGGTCCTGCGCCCGCAGTATTTT.

This rearrangement joins TRBV7-2 to TRBJ2-7; TRBD2 agrees at 14 bases. This CDR3 region has 15 residues. Germline CDR1 SGHTA, CDR2 FQGNSA. The trim removed 6 bases at V and 4 bases at J, leaving 5 bases unmatched. CDR3 nucleotides: TGTGCCAGCAGATTGGGACTAGCGGGAGCGTACGAGCAGTACTTC. Protein sequence: CASRLGLAGAYEQYF. Complete variable domain (other parts from reference TRBV7-2 and TRBJ2-7): GAGVSQSPSNKVTEKGKDVELRCDPISGHTALYWYRQSLGQGLEFLIYFQGNSAPDKSGLPSDRFSAERTGGSVSTLTIQRTQQEDSAVYLCASRLGLAGAYEQYFGPGTRLTVT.

This chain uses TRBV5-1 with TRBJ1-3, with D possibly matching TRBD1 (6 bases). This CDR3 contains 15 residues. Between the trimmed V and J ends, which lost 4 bases and 0 bases, there was a span of 11 bases. Germline V gene data show CDR1 as SGHRS and CDR2 as YFSETQ. The CDR3 sequence: CASSPGDNSGNTIYF. The DNA of the CDR3 is TGCGCCAGCAGCCCCGGGGACAACTCTGGAAACACCATATATTTT.

This chain joins TRBV5-6 and TRBJ1-4; no clear D. Germline V CDR1 and CDR2: SGHDT, YYEEEE. Trimming took off 6 bases at V and 0 bases at J, with 6 bases between the two ends. The CDR3 is 13 amino acids. CDR3 sequence: CASKQTTNEKLFF. The CDR3 DNA sequence: TGTGCCAGCAAACAGACAACTAATGAAAAACTGTTTTTT.

V usage is TRBV6-1 and J usage is TRBJ2-5; D gene unclear. The length of the CDR3 is 14 residues. Trimming stripped 0 bases from V and 1 base from J, with 6 bases between. Germline-derived CDR1 and CDR2 are MNHNS and SASEGT. In DNA, the CDR3 is TGTGCCAGCAGTGAAGCGACTTTCCAAGAGACCCAGTACTTC. This translates into CASSEATFQETQYF.

The rearrangement joins TRBV28 to TRBJ2-3, with D perhaps TRBD2 (6 bases). V was cut by 4 bases and J by 6 bases, with 17 bases left in between. Germline V gene lookup returns CDR1 MDHEN and CDR2 SYDVKM. The CDR3 runs to 15 residues. CDR3 nucleotides: TGTGCCAGCAGTTCGGGACTTAAGTCCTTTGATACGCAGTATTTT. Residues: CASSSGLKSFDTQYF.

J is TRBJ1-5 and V is TRBV28; 9 bases are shared with TRBD1. This CDR3 comprises 13 residues. The germline gives CDR1 MDHEN, CDR2 SYDVKM. V lost 10 bases to trimming and J lost 3 bases; unmatched junction nucleotides: 4. The CDR3 coding sequence is TGTGCCACCTGGACAGGGGCCAATCAGCCCCAGCATTTT. This encodes CATWTGANQPQHF.

This clone has more than one count but fewer than ten. This chain connects TRBV19 to TRBJ2-7, with 15 bases matching TRBD2. Germline V gene lookup returns CDR1 LNHDA and CDR2 SQIVND (reference sequence). Unmatched junction bases numbered 9, after V lost 3 bases and J lost 3 bases. The CDR3 is made up of 18 amino acids. The chain's CDR3 is CASSITAGLAGGLYEQYF. In DNA, the CDR3 is TGTGCCAGTAGTATTACCGCCGGACTAGCGGGAGGGCTCTACGAGCAGTACTTC.

This chain links TRBV7-8 with TRBJ1-5; D is possibly TRBD1 (5 bases). The CDR3 spans 12 residues. CDR1 is SGHVS and CDR2 is FQNEAQ in the germline V gene. The V end lost 1 base, the J end lost 7 bases, and 5 bases lay between the germline ends. CDR3 loop: CASSLEGQPQHF. DNA for the CDR3: TGTGCCAGCAGCTTAGAGGGGCAGCCCCAGCATTTT.

This clone was seen a few times. The chain uses TRBV12-3 or TRBV12-4 and TRBJ1-1, with D possibly TRBD1 on 6 matching bases. V dropped 0 bases and J dropped 8 bases, with 10 bases sitting between them. The CDR3 contains 13 residues. Here the CDR3 reads CASSLAIQGEAFF. CDR3 DNA sequence: TGTGCCAGCAGTTTAGCGATACAGGGAGAAGCTTTCTTT.

This chain uses TRBV6-5 with TRBJ1-2; D not resolved. Trimming cost V 4 bases and J 0 bases, with 3 bases left between them. The CDR3 consists of 12 residues. Per the germline V gene, CDR1 is MNHEY and CDR2 is SVGAGI. CDR3 sequence: CASSSTNYGYTF. The CDR3 DNA reads TGTGCCAGCAGTTCAACTAACTATGGCTACACCTTC.

The chain combines TRBV4-1 with TRBJ1-2, with 9 bases fitting TRBD1. Germline CDR1 MGHRA, CDR2 YSYEKL. The CDR3 is made up of 16 amino acids. Germline trimming cut 0 bases from V and 4 bases from J; bases unmatched to any gene: 6. Here the CDR3 reads CASSQDGTGLIYGYTF. The CDR3 DNA follows: TGCGCCAGCAGCCAAGATGGGACAGGGCTTATCTATGGCTACACCTTC.

This chain uses TRBV3-1 (or the pseudogene TRBV3-2) with TRBJ2-7, with 10 bases identical to TRBD2. This CDR3 is built from 16 residues. CDR1 LGHDT and CDR2 YNNKEL come from the germline V gene (reference sequence). The V segment lost 0 bases and the J segment 3 bases; nucleotides outside the gene matches: 5. The CDR3 DNA reads as TGTGCCAGCAGCCAAGACGTACTAGCGGGGTTCTACGAGCAGTACTTC. Translation: CASSQDVLAGFYEQYF.

The rearrangement links TRBV6-5 to TRBJ2-1; 9 nucleotides align to TRBD2. The germline gives CDR1 MNHEY, CDR2 SVGAGI. CDR3 length: 14 residues. J was trimmed by 8 bases and V by 6 bases; bases with no gene match: 8. The CDR3 protein is CASSRASGVDEQFF. CDR3 nucleotides: TGTGCCAGCAGCCGGGCTAGCGGGGTGGATGAGCAGTTCTTC.

The chain joins TRBV2 to TRBJ2-7; 8 bases fit TRBD2. J was trimmed by 6 bases and V by 5 bases; bases with no gene match: 12. This CDR3 spans 15 amino acids. Germline V gives CDR1 SNHLY, CDR2 FYNNEI. DNA for the CDR3: TGTGCCAGCAGTCGAGGGACGGGGGGGCTGGTCGAGCAGTACTTC. It specifies CASSRGTGGLVEQYF.